The T cell receptor beta chain described here comes from a study of CD8 T cells in Susac syndrome. Reverse transcription of roughly 0.5 to 1 ug RNA was carried out with random hexamers. A single record per CDR3 protein comes from TCRdb applying MiXCR to the immunoSEQ multiplex PCR reads. The sample has about 150,000 distinct CDR3 sequences; about 94% are singletons. V was cut by 4 bases and J by 4 bases, with 10 bases left in between. The CDR3 sequence is 13 residues long. CDR1 and CDR2 (germline): PRHDT, FYEKMQ (reference sequence). The sample comprised CD8+ T cells from PBMCs. The TCR comes from a human donor with multiple sclerosis. This chain connects TRBV13 to TRBJ1-1, with D unclear. CDR3 DNA sequence: TGTGCCAGCAGCTCGGGGTTAGGCACTGAAGCTTTCTTT. Its protein is CASSSGLGTEAFF.